The 30 T cell receptor beta chains below were found in one sample sequenced in a study of post-analysis software for immune sequencing data. Incorporated into the TCR beta cDNA libraries were unique molecular identifiers, which served to reduce PCR and sequencing biases. MiXCR was run by TCRdb on the PCR reads, yielding one entry per CDR3 protein. This sample has roughly 730,000 distinct CDR3 sequences; 25% to 30% occur once, and the top ten carry 0.55% to 0.65%. Whole-study results and caveats: In patients, a few TRBV segments were more frequent than in controls, with TRBV5-6, TRBV5-1 and TRBV20-1 among them.

The antigens these receptors bind are not known. The source material was blood. The receptors come from a girl aged 5 to 17 with multiple sclerosis.

This clonotype was counted only a few times. The chain uses TRBV6-5 and TRBJ2-7; weak D call: TRBD1 (5 bases). The CDR3 has 16 residues. V lost 0 bases and J 6 bases, leaving 18 bases between the germline ends. Germline V CDR1 and CDR2: MNHEY, SVGAGI. The CDR3 DNA is TGTGCCAGCAGTTACTCGACTCCGCTAGGGGTTGGCGAGCAGTACTTC. This sequence encodes CASSYSTPLGVGEQYF.

This chain connects TRBV20-1 to TRBJ2-5; 7 bases align to TRBD2. Germline CDR1 is DFQATT and CDR2 is SNEGSKA (reference sequence). V lost 0 bases, J lost 4 bases, and 11 bases stayed unmatched. The length of the CDR3 is 16 residues. CDR3 in DNA: TGCAGTGCTAGAGATTGGCGAGCGGGAAAGGCAGAGACCCAGTACTTC. It translates to CSARDWRAGKAETQYF.

V gene TRBV27 combines with J gene TRBJ1-5; D gene ambiguous. Germline CDR1 MNHEY, CDR2 SMNVEV (reference sequence). This CDR3 spans 13 amino acids. The V and J ends lost 1 base and 4 bases respectively, with 5 bases between them. CDR3 region: CASSLFWNQPQHF. CDR3 in DNA: TGTGCCAGCAGTTTATTTTGGAATCAGCCCCAGCATTTT.

The V gene is TRBV28, the J gene TRBJ2-2; the match to TRBD2 covers 8 bases. Trimming at V came to 1 base and at J to 5 bases, leaving 6 bases not matched to a gene. The CDR3 length is 16 residues. Germline V gene lookup returns CDR1 MDHEN and CDR2 SYDVKM. This CDR3 is CASSLYGGGRTGELFF. CDR3 in DNA: TGTGCCAGCAGTTTATACGGCGGGGGGCGGACCGGGGAGCTGTTTTTT. Using reference TRBV28 and TRBJ2-2 for the parts outside the CDR3, the full variable domain is DVKVTQSSRYLVKRTGEKVFLECVQDMDHENMFWYRQDPGLGLRLIYFSYDVKMKEKGDIPEGYSVSREKKERFSLILESASTNQTSMYLCASSLYGGGRTGELFFGEGSRLTVL.

This clonotype was picked up a small number of times. The V call is TRBV29-1, the J call TRBJ1-2; TRBD1 agrees at 9 bases. The CDR3 covers 12 residues. V lost 2 bases, J lost 7 bases, and 2 bases stayed unmatched. Germline-derived CDR1 and CDR2 are SQVTM and ANQGSEA. CDR3 protein: CSVEWDRVGYTF. The CDR3 DNA follows: TGCAGCGTTGAATGGGACAGGGTTGGCTACACCTTC.

The genes are TRBV7-2 and TRBJ2-5; 8 nucleotides agree with TRBD2. V shed 1 base and J 2 bases; nucleotides not matched to a gene: 6. The germline gives CDR1 SGHTA, CDR2 FQGNSA. The CDR3 is 16 amino acids. The CDR3 nucleotides are TGTGCCAGCAGCTTAGGGGCGGGGGGCCCGCAAGAGACCCAGTACTTC. This sequence encodes CASSLGAGGPQETQYF.

The chain recombines TRBV11-3 with TRBJ2-1, with unresolved D. The CDR3 is 15 amino acids. V lost 2 bases, J lost 3 bases, and 11 bases lay in between. Germline V lookup: CDR1 SGHNT, CDR2 YENEEA. CDR3 sequence reads: CASSLSGVNYNEQFF. For the CDR3, the DNA is TGTGCCAGCAGCTTATCTGGGGTGAACTACAATGAGCAGTTCTTC.

J is TRBJ1-5 and V is TRBV20-1, with D perhaps matching TRBD1 (6 bases). This CDR3 region has 16 residues. Germline V gene data show CDR1 as DFQATT and CDR2 as SNEGSKA (reference sequence). Trimming cost V 3 bases and J 1 base, with 16 bases left between them. The CDR3 nucleotides are TGCAGTGCTAGGGGGGGGACAACTATAAGCAATCAGCCCCAGCATTTT. Its protein is CSARGGTTISNQPQHF.

The chain is built from TRBV5-4 and TRBJ2-3, with D hard to call. The CDR3 extends over 15 amino acids. From germline, CDR1 is SGHNT and CDR2 YYREEE (reference sequence). V was cut by 4 bases and J by 0 bases, with 12 bases left in between. CDR3 nucleotides: TGTGCCAGCAGCGTTGACCAGCTGAGCACAGATACGCAGTATTTT. As protein: CASSVDQLSTDTQYF.

This chain links TRBV12-3 or TRBV12-4 with TRBJ2-5, with D maybe TRBD2 (5 bases). V shed 7 bases and J shed 1 base, with 13 bases lying between them. This CDR3 is 14 amino acids long. The CDR3 sequence: CASTRRAGQETQYF. For the CDR3, the DNA is TGTGCCAGCACCCGGCGGGCAGGCCAAGAGACCCAGTACTTC.

The chain combines TRBV28 with TRBJ2-7, with TRBD2 matching 15 bases. The CDR3 totals 17 residues. With 2 bases clipped from V and 7 bases from J, the junction kept 9 bases outside the gene matches. Germline V gives CDR1 MDHEN, CDR2 SYDVKM. The CDR3 is CASSLGLAGGPGNEQYF. DNA of the CDR3: TGTGCCAGCAGTTTAGGACTAGCGGGAGGGCCGGGGAATGAGCAGTACTTC.

This chain connects TRBV20-1 to TRBJ2-5; D unresolved. Between the trimmed V and J ends, which lost 6 bases and 1 base, there was a span of 9 bases. The CDR3 extends over 12 amino acids. The germline V gene has CDR1 DFQATT and CDR2 SNEGSKA (reference sequence). For the CDR3, the DNA is TGCAGTGCCTGCGTTATCCAAGAGACCCAGTACTTC. Its protein is CSACVIQETQYF.

This clonotype was counted only a few times. The CDR3 loop is CASSLRGQGTNYGYTF. CDR3 DNA: TGTGCCAGCAGCTTGCGTGGACAGGGTACTAACTATGGCTACACCTTC. This chain uses TRBV5-6 with TRBJ1-2; 8 bases match TRBD1. Germline CDR1 and CDR2: SGHDT and YYEEEE. The V gene end was trimmed by 1 base and the J gene end by 0 bases; junction bases not matched to a gene: 5. The CDR3 totals 16 residues. The full variable domain, its missing parts supplied by reference TRBV5-6 and TRBJ1-2, is DAGVTQSPTHLIKTRGQQVTLRCSPKSGHDTVSWYQQALGQGPQFIFQYYEEEERQRGNFPDRFSGHQFPNYSSELNVNALLLGDSALYLCASSLRGQGTNYGYTFGSGTRLTVV.

The rearrangement uses TRBV18 and TRBJ1-1; perhaps TRBD1 as D (6 bases). CDR1 and CDR2 (germline): KGHSH, LQKENI. The ends were cut back, 1 base at V and 0 bases at J, with 12 bases in the middle. The CDR3 has 16 amino acids. The DNA of the CDR3 is TGTGCCAGCTCACCACAGCAGGGGCCCCTGAACACTGAAGCTTTCTTT. Translated: CASSPQQGPLNTEAFF.

This clonotype was seen a few times. This rearrangement joins TRBV4-3 to TRBJ2-2; D gene ambiguous. Germline V gene data show CDR1 as LGHNA and CDR2 as YSLEER. The CDR3 covers 13 residues. The V gene lost 9 bases and the J gene lost 1 base, with 9 bases spanning the gap. DNA of the CDR3: TGCGCCAGTGGCTCGCGGAACACCGGGGAGCTGTTTTTT. Protein sequence: CASGSRNTGELFF.

For this clonotype: At one of its ends the junction is not consistent with the germline gene, which may arise from a read error. V and J are TRBV5-1 and TRBJ2-1; D remains unclear. Per the germline V gene, CDR1 is SGHRS and CDR2 is YFSETQ. The CDR3 totals 11 residues. CDR3 sequence reads: CASSFNKEQFF. CDR3 sequence (DNA): TGCGCCAGCAGCTTTAACAAAGAGCAGTTCTTC.

This clonotype was seen a handful of times. The V gene is TRBV18, the J gene TRBJ2-5; 8 bases fit TRBD1. J was trimmed by 4 bases and V by 3 bases; bases with no gene match: 10. From germline, CDR1 is KGHSH and CDR2 LQKENI. This CDR3 region has 16 residues. CDR3 amino acids: CASSPPQGALGETQYF. CDR3 coding DNA: TGTGCCAGCTCACCCCCGCAGGGGGCGTTAGGAGAGACCCAGTACTTC. Full variable domain (rest looked up from reference TRBV18 and TRBJ2-5): NAGVMQNPRHLVRRRGQEARLRCSPMKGHSHVYWYRQLPEEGLKFMVYLQKENIIDESGMPKERFSAEFPKEGPSILRIQQVVRGDSAAYFCASSPPQGALGETQYFGPGTRLLVL.

The chain has TRBV11-1 and TRBJ2-5, with TRBD2 as a possible D gene (6 bases). Per germline, CDR1 SGHAT and CDR2 FQDESV (reference sequence). The V end lost 3 bases, the J end lost 1 base, and 15 bases lay between the germline ends. This CDR3 has 16 amino acids. Here the CDR3 DNA reads TGTGCCAGCAGCTTGAGCCCGACTAGTTTCCAAGAGACCCAGTACTTC. Residues: CASSLSPTSFQETQYF.

Only a few counts were recorded for this clonotype. This CDR3 reads CASSIGSGSSYEQYF. The CDR3 coding sequence is TGCGCCAGCAGTATTGGGTCGGGAAGTTCCTACGAGCAGTACTTC. The chain uses TRBV5-1 and TRBJ2-7; TRBD2 is a possible D gene (5 bases). This CDR3 is 15 amino acids long. Germline V gene sequence: CDR1 SGHRS, CDR2 YFSETQ. V lost 5 bases, J lost 1 base, and 16 bases lay in between.

This rearrangement joins TRBV2 to TRBJ1-1; unclear D gene. The V end lost 7 bases, the J end lost 0 bases, and 3 bases lay between the germline ends. The CDR3 is 11 residues long. The germline V gene encodes CDR1 SNHLY and CDR2 FYNNEI. The CDR3 protein is CASTMNTEAFF. CDR3 bases: TGTGCCAGCACCATGAACACTGAAGCTTTCTTT.

V gene TRBV7-2 combines with J gene TRBJ1-1, with D tentatively TRBD1 (6 bases). Trimming cost V 4 bases and J 6 bases, with 15 bases left between them. Germline assignment: CDR1 SGHTA and CDR2 FQGNSA. This CDR3 is built from 14 residues. This CDR3 reads CASSYRVGTPEAFF. The CDR3 region has the DNA TGTGCCAGCAGCTACAGGGTTGGGACGCCTGAAGCTTTCTTT.

With respect to this clonotype: This may arise from a read error, as a much more abundant clone is one base away. The rearrangement links TRBV10-3 to TRBJ1-2; D is unclear. The CDR3 covers 14 residues. CDR1 ENHRY and CDR2 SYGVKD come from the germline V gene. The ends were cut back, 2 bases at V and 5 bases at J, with 12 bases in the middle. In nucleotides, the CDR3 is TGTGCCATCAGTGAGCGTAGACGGGCATATGGCTACACCTTC. It codes for CAISERRRAYGYTF.

The genes are TRBV7-2 and TRBJ1-4; tentatively, D is TRBD1 (5 bases). The CDR3 is 15 residues long. CDR1 SGHTA and CDR2 FQGNSA come from the germline V gene. V was pared by 1 base and J by 4 bases, with 10 bases between. The CDR3 protein is CASSLGGRGNEKLFF. CDR3 DNA sequence: TGTGCCAGCAGCTTAGGGGGGAGGGGTAATGAAAAACTGTTTTTT.

This clonotype came up a few times. This chain uses TRBV10-3 with TRBJ2-1, with 8 nucleotides matching TRBD2. Germline trimming cut 6 bases from V and 0 bases from J; bases unmatched to any gene: 4. This CDR3 has 15 residues. Germline CDR1 ENHRY, CDR2 SYGVKD. CDR3 in DNA: TGTGCCATCAGCTACGGGGGGGGCTCCTACAATGAGCAGTTCTTC. It translates to CAISYGGGSYNEQFF.

CDR3 DNA: TGCAGTGCTAGAGATAATAGCAGAAACTATGGCTACACCTTC. Protein sequence: CSARDNSRNYGYTF. This chain joins TRBV20-1 and TRBJ1-2, with D unresolved. The CDR3 has 14 residues. V lost 0 bases and J lost 2, with 10 bases in between. CDR1 DFQATT and CDR2 SNEGSKA come from the germline V gene (reference sequence).

V gene TRBV5-1 combines with J gene TRBJ2-1, with D perhaps TRBD1 or TRBD2 (6 bases each). This CDR3 spans 16 amino acids. Trimming pared 4 bases from V and 8 bases from J, leaving 22 bases between. Germline V gives CDR1 SGHRS, CDR2 YFSETQ. CDR3 bases: TGCGCCAGCAGCGGACTACAGGGTGTTGCTGTCGATGAGCAGTTCTTC. Its translation is CASSGLQGVAVDEQFF.

CDR3 sequence reads: CARSRDTTDTQYF. The CDR3 bases are TGTGCCAGGAGCCGGGACACCACAGATACGCAGTATTTT. The rearrangement joins TRBV6-1 to TRBJ2-3; D possibly corresponds to TRBD1 (6 bases). CDR3 length equals 13 residues. Trimming removed 9 bases from V and 2 bases from J, with 12 bases in between. The germline V gene encodes CDR1 MNHNS and CDR2 SASEGT.

This clonotype was counted a few times. The rearrangement joins TRBV18 to TRBJ1-1; 8 positions match TRBD1. Germline V gene data show CDR1 as KGHSH and CDR2 as LQKENI. There are 19 residues in the CDR3. Losses at the gene ends were 0 bases for V and 4 bases for J; bases not matched to a gene: 16. Written as DNA, the CDR3 is TGTGCCAGCTCACCACCCGTCCGGACAGGGATTTATCGTGTCACTGAAGCTTTCTTT. Protein product: CASSPPVRTGIYRVTEAFF.

This clonotype has a count of ten or more. The V call is TRBV6-2 or TRBV6-3, the J call TRBJ2-3, with D hard to call. CDR3 length equals 12 residues. V dropped 8 bases and J dropped 4 bases, with 10 bases sitting between them. CDR1 and CDR2 (germline): MNHEY, SVGEGT. CDR3 amino acids: CASSLTSDTQYF. CDR3 coding DNA: TGTGCCAGCTCTCTAACTTCAGATACGCAGTATTTT.

This chain connects TRBV7-2 to TRBJ2-1; D gene uncertain. The V end lost 4 bases, the J end lost 0 bases, and 16 bases lay between the germline ends. This CDR3 has 17 residues. Germline lookup yields CDR1 SGHTA and CDR2 FQGNSA. The CDR3 nucleotides read TGTGCCAGCAGCTCAGCGCTCGGACGGAGCTCCTACAATGAGCAGTTCTTC. It encodes CASSSALGRSSYNEQFF.